This TCR beta chain was profiled in a study of identical twins (dated by TCRdb to 2016 to 2017). Regarding the complete study: To test whether fetal clonotypes persist, the study used deep sequencing on TCR alpha and beta repertoires from monozygotic twins, unrelated adults of various ages, and cord blood. To rule out contamination, the twin experiments were replicated at different times with different library preparation protocols. General conclusions and limits of the study: In beta out-of-frame sequences, excess twin sharing was weaker, because having fewer shared sequences lowered the signal-to-noise ratio. Compared with coincidental sharing between unrelated individuals, an excess of low generation-probability sequences was observed among out-of-frame TCR alpha sequences shared between twins. In monozygotic twins, out-of-frame TCR alpha sharing was systematically underestimated by recombination models, although the models agreed with sharing between unrelated individuals. Invariant T cells such as MAIT and iNKT could partly confound zero-insertion analyses, though diverse VJ usage argued against this for most clonotypes. Conclusions relied on cross-sectional statistical analysis, since the same donors could not be followed over many years. Abundant cord blood beta clonotypes carried fewer insertions; young adult naive repertoires showed a weaker similar trend, while memory repertoires showed none.

The CDR3 contains 15 residues, cysteine and phenylalanine counted. CDR3 DNA only is kept here, 45 bases in frame from base 1. Looking up the germline V gene (reference sequence) yields CDR1 DFQATT and CDR2 SNEGSKA. Between the V and J ends, shortened by 3 bases and 1 base respectively, the junction contains 15 bases. Only healthy Caucasian donors were included. The twin cohort consisted of three pairs of female monozygotic twins, all aged about 18 to 30 years. CD4+ and CD8+ T cell populations were isolated with positive isolation kits from Invitrogen. This clonotype was recorded at least ten times. Its antigen is not yet known. Within one base of it there is no much larger clone, and no base qualities were kept. Library creation used 5' RACE. Sequencing relied on an Illumina HiSeq 2000. A universal primer binding site was added through template switching, and the final cDNA carried a unique molecular identifier so that TCR cDNA molecules could be counted accurately. First-strand cDNA for TCR alpha and beta chains was synthesized from specific primers in the conserved constant-segment region. To control for contamination, each cDNA library was double barcoded with a SMART-Mk sample barcode plus Illumina barcodes. Two successive PCR steps introduced TruSeq adapter sequences along with Illumina sample barcodes. The Illumina HiSeq platform was used with custom primers to sequence TCR alpha and beta cDNA libraries. Concerning the study's data processing: MiGEC processed the raw reads to extract unique molecular identifiers, while MiXCR was used to determine the CDR3 positions. Recombination models were inferred per individual with the repgenHMM and IGoR tools using an EM algorithm. The analysis of shared clonotypes was done with the tcR package in R, with sharing normalized by the product of cloneset sizes. To study raw recombination without the effects of thymic and clonal selection, out-of-frame nonproductive sequences were analyzed. The public reads were reprocessed in TCRdb via fastp at Q25 and MiXCR, keeping in-frame beta chains. Merged by CDR3 protein, the rows form single entries marked with the most common genes and DNA. Clone size and V and J calls follow TCRdb, not the original study. For this sample there are 400,000 to 500,000 distinct CDR3 sequences; 14% appear just once. Of the sample, 0.95% to 1% falls within the top ten clones.

In addition, the sample was reused for a study of yellow fever vaccine responses in identical twins. From the second report: According to the authors, in identical twins the way T cells responded to vaccination appeared partly convergent and partly personalized. In identical twins, the study followed T cell clones that responded to the vaccine with precision.

This TCR was sampled from a woman younger than 30 in good health. The chain employs TRBV20-1 and TRBJ1-2, with the D gene not confidently named. Material: CD4+ T cells sorted from blood. The CDR3 protein sequence reads: CSASAIPVSNYGYTF. The nucleotides are TGCAGTGCTAGCGCCATACCCGTCAGTAACTATGGCTACACCTTC.